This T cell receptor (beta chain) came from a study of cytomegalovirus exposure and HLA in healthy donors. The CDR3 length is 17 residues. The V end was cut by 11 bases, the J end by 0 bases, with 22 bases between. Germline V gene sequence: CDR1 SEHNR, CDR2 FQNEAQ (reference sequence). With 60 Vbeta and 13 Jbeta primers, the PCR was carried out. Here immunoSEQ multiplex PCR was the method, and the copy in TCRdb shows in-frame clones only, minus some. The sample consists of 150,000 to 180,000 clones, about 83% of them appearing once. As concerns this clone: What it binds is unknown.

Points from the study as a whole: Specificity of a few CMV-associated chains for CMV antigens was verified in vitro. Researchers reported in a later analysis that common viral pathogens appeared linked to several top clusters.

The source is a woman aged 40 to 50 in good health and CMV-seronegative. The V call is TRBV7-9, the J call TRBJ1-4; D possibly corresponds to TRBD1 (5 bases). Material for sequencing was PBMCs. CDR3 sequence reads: CAAQRRDGYATNEKLFF. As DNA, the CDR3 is TGTGCCGCCCAGAGGCGGGACGGATATGCAACTAATGAAAAACTGTTTTTT.